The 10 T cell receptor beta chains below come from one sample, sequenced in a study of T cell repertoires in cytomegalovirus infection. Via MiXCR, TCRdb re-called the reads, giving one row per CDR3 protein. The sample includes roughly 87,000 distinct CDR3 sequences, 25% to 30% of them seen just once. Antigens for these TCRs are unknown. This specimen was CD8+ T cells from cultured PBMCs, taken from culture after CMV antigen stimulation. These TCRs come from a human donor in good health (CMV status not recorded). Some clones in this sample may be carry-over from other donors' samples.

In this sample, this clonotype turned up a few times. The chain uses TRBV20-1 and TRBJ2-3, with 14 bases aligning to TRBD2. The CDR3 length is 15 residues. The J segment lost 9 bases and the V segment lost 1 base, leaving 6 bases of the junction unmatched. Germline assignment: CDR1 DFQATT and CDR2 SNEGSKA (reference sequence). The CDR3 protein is CSARVRGLAGVTQYF. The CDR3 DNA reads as TGCAGTGCTAGAGTTAGGGGACTAGCGGGGGTAACGCAGTATTTT.

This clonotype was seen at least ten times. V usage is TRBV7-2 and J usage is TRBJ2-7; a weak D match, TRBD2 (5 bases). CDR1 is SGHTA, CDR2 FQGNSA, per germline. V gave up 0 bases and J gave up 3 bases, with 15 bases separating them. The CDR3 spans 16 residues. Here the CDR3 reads CASSLAAGVRSYEQYF. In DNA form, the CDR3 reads TGTGCCAGCAGCTTAGCCGCCGGGGTCAGGAGCTACGAGCAGTACTTC.

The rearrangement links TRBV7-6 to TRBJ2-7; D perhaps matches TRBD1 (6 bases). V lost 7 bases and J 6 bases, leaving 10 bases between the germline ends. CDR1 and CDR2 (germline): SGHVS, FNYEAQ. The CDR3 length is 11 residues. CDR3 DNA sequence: TGTGCCAGCACAACAGGGTTCGAGCAGTACTTC. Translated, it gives CASTTGFEQYF. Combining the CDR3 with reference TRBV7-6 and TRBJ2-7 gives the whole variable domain GAGVSQSPRYKVTKRGQDVALRCDPISGHVSLYWYRQALGQGPEFLTYFNYEAQQDKSGLPNDRFSAERPEGSISTLTIQRTEQRDSAMYRCASTTGFEQYFGPGTRLTVT.

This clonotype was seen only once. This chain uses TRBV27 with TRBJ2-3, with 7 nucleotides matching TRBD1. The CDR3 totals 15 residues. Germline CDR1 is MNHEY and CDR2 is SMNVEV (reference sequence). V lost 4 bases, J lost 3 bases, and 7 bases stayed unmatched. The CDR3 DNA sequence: TGTGCCAGCAGTTCCCCGGGGACAGTTACAGATACGCAGTATTTT. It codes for CASSSPGTVTDTQYF.

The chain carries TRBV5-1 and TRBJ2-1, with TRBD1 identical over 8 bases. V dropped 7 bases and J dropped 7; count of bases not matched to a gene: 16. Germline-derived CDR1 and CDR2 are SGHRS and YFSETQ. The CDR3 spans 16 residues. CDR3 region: CASQPESDRARNEQFF. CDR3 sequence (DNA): TGCGCCAGCCAGCCTGAATCGGACAGGGCGAGAAATGAGCAGTTCTTC.

DNA for the CDR3: TGTGCCAGCGGGGCCGGGGTCCCCGGTCATGAGCAGTACTTC. Translating gives CASGAGVPGHEQYF. V gene TRBV2 combines with J gene TRBJ2-7, with D possibly called TRBD1 or TRBD2 (5 bases each). Germline loops: CDR1 SNHLY, CDR2 FYNNEI. V shed 8 bases and J shed 7 bases, with 21 bases lying between them. The CDR3 loop spans 14 amino acids.

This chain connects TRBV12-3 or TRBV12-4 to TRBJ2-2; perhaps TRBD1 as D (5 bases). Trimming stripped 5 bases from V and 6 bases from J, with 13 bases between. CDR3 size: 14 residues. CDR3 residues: CASSPGHPPGELFF. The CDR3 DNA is TGTGCCAGCAGTCCCGGACACCCCCCCGGGGAGCTGTTTTTT.

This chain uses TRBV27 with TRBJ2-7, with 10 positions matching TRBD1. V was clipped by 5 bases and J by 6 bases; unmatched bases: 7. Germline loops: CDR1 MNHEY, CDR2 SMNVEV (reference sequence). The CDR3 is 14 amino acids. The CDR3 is CASSPWGQGSEQYF. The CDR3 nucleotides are TGTGCCAGCAGTCCCTGGGGACAGGGGTCCGAGCAGTACTTC.

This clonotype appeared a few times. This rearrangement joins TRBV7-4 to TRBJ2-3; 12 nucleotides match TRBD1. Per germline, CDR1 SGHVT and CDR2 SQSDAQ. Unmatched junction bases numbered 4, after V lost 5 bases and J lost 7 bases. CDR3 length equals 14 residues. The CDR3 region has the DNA TGTGCCAGCAGCCAGGGACAGGGGGCAAATACGCAGTATTTT. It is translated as CASSQGQGANTQYF.

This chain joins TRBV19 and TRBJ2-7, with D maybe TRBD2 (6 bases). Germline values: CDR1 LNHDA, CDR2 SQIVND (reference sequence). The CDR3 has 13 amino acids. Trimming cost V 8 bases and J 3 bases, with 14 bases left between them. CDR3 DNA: TGTGCCAGTGCCCCGGGACTTAACTACGAGCAGTACTTC. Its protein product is CASAPGLNYEQYF.